This T cell receptor (beta chain) was sequenced during a study of graft-versus-host responses after intestinal transplantation. Overall study context: Induction using anti-thymocyte globulin, followed by tacrolimus and steroids for roughly 3 years, was given to all recipients. General study results and limits: Recipient-marrow GvH clones were detected, some having first appeared in ileum or blood. Early post-transplant falls in HvG clones accompanied the peak levels of circulating GvH clones.

Of note for this clone: Its antigen remains unknown.

The protocol was immunoSEQ multiplex PCR, while the TCRdb copy is restricted to in-frame clones and leaves out a portion. The sample lists 100,000 to 120,000 clones, over 85% occurring once. Germline assignment: CDR1 SEHNR and CDR2 FQNEAQ (reference sequence). V was shortened by 5 bases and J by 5 bases, with 18 bases between the two germline ends. This CDR3 spans 16 amino acids. The chain joins TRBV7-9 to TRBJ1-4; possible D gene TRBD1, 5 bases. This sequence originates from a human donor who received an intestinal transplant. The material sequenced was unstimulated CD8+ T cells sorted from spleen or lymph node cells, taken before intestinal transplant. The CDR3 loop reads CASSPPVGAVNEKLFF. The DNA of the CDR3 is TGTGCCAGCAGCCCCCCTGTAGGGGCGGTGAATGAAAAACTGTTTTTT.